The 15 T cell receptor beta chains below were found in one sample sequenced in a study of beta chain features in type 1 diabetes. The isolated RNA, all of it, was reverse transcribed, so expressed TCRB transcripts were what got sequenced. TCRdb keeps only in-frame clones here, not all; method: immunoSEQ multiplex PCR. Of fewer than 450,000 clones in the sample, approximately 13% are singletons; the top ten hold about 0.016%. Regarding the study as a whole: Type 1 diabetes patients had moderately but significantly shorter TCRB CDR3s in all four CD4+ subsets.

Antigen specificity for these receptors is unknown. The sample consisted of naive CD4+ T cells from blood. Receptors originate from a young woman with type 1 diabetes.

The DNA for the CDR3 is TGCGCCAGCAGCCAAGCAGGGGCCAACTCCTACGAGCAGTACTTC. It yields the protein CASSQAGANSYEQYF. This chain uses TRBV4-1 with TRBJ2-7, with D possibly matching TRBD1 (6 bases). Germline V lookup: CDR1 MGHRA, CDR2 YSYEKL. V was clipped by 1 base and J by 0 bases, with 10 bases between them. The CDR3 length is 15 residues.

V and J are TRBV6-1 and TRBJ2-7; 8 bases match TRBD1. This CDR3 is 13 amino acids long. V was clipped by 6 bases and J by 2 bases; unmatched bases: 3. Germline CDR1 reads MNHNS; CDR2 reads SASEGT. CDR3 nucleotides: TGTGCCAGCAGAGAGGACAGGGCCTACGAGCAGTACGTC. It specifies CASREDRAYEQYV.

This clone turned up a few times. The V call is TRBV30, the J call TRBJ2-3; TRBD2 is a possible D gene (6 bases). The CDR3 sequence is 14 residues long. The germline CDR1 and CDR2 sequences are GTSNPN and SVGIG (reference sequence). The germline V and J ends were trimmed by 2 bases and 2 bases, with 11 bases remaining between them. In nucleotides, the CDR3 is TGTGCCTGGAGTATAGGGAGGTCCACAGATACGCAGTATTTT. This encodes CAWSIGRSTDTQYF.

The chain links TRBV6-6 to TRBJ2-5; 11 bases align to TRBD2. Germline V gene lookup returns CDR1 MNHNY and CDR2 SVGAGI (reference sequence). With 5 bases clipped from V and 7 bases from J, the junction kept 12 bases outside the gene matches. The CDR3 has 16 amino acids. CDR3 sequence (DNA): TGTGCCAGCAGTCCACTCGGACTAGCGGGTCCTGGGACCCAGTACTTC. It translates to CASSPLGLAGPGTQYF.

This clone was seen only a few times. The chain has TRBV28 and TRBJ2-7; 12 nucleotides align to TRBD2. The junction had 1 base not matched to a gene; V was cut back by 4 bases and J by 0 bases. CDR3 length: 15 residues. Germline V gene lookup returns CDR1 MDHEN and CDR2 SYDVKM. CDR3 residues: CASSSLAGGSYEQYV. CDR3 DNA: TGTGCCAGCAGTTCACTAGCGGGGGGCTCCTACGAGCAGTACGTC.

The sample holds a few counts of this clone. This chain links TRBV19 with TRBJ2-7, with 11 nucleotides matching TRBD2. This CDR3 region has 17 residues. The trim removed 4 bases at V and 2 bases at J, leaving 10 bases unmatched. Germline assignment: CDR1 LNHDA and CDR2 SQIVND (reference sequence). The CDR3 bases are TGTGCCAGTAGTACCCTCAGCCGACTAGCGGGACCCTACGAGCAGTACTTC. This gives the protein CASSTLSRLAGPYEQYF.

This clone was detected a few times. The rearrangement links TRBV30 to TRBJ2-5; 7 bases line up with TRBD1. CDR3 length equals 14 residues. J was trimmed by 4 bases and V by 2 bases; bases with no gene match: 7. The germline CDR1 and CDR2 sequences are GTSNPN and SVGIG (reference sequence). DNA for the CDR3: TGTGCCTGGAGTTTCAACAGGGGAGCAGAGACCCAGTACTTC. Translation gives CAWSFNRGAETQYF.

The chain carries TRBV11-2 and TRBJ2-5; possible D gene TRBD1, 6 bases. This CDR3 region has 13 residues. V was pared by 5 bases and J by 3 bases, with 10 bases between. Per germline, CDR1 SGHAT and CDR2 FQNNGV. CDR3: CASSPGQKETQYF. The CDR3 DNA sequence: TGTGCCAGCAGCCCCGGACAGAAAGAGACCCAGTACTTC.

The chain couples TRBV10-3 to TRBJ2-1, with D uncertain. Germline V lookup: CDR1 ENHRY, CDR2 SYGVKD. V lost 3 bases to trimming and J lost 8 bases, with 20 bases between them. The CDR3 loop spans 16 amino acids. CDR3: CAISDPGRHVSDEQFF. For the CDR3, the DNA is TGTGCCATCAGTGACCCAGGCCGCCACGTATCGGATGAGCAGTTCTTC.

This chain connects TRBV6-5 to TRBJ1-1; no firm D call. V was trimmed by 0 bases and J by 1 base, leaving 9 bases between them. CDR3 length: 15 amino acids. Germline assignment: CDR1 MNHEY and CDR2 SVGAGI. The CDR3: CASSYSKGGNTEAFF. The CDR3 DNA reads TGTGCCAGCAGTTACTCGAAGGGAGGGAACACTGAAGCTTTCTTT.

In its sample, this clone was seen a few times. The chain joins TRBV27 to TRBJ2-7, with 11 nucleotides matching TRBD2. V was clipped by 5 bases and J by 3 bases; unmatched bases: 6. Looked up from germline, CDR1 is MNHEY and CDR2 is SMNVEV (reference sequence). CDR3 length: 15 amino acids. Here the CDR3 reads CASSKLAGVVYEQYF. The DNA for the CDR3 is TGTGCCAGCAGTAAACTAGCGGGAGTCGTCTACGAGCAGTACTTC.

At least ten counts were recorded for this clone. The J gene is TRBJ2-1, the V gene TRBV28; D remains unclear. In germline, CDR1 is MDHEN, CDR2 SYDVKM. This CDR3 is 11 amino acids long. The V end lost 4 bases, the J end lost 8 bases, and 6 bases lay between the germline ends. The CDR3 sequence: CASSSSDEQFF. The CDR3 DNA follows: TGTGCCAGCAGTTCATCGGATGAGCAGTTCTTC.

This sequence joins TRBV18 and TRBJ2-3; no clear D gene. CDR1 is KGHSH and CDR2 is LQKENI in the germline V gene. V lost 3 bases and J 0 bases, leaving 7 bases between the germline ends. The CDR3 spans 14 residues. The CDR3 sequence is CASSPSSSTDTQYF. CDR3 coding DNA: TGTGCCAGCTCACCTTCCTCTAGCACAGATACGCAGTATTTT.

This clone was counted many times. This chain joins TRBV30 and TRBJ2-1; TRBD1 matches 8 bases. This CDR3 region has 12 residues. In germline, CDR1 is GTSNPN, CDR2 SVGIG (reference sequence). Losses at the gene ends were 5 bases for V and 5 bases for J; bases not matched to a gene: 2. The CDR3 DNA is TGTGCCTGGGGACAGGGAGACAATGAGCAGTTCTTC. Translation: CAWGQGDNEQFF.

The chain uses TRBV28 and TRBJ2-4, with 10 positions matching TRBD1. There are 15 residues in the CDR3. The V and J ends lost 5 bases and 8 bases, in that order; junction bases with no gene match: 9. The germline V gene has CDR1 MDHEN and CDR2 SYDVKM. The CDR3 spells CASSTPGQGFDIQYF. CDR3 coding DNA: TGTGCCAGCAGTACCCCGGGACAGGGGTTTGACATTCAGTACTTC.